These 9 T cell receptor beta chains came from one sample sequenced in a study of PD-L1 blockade in urothelial cancer. Time point denoted: pretreatment peripheral blood. This table comes from immunoSEQ multiplex PCR, and its TCRdb copy is limited to in-frame clones, with some not included. The sample comprises tens of thousands of clones, 87% of which are singletons, and roughly 14% rests with the top ten. Sequencing used PBMCs, obtained around atezolizumab (anti-PD-L1) treatment. All receptors derive from a woman in her sixties or seventies with urothelial cancer.

Written as DNA, the CDR3 is TGTGCCATCAGTGCTCCGCGGGAAGGTTTGGACAATGAGCAGTTCTTC. The encoded protein is CAISAPREGLDNEQFF. The chain couples TRBV10-3 to TRBJ2-1, with D tentatively TRBD2 (6 bases). The CDR3 covers 16 residues. Germline V gives CDR1 ENHRY, CDR2 SYGVKD. Trimming stripped 4 bases from V and 5 bases from J, with 18 bases between.

Within the sample, this clone is medium-sized. V gene TRBV28 combines with J gene TRBJ2-5, with 8 bases matching TRBD2. Germline CDR1 reads MDHEN; CDR2 reads SYDVKM. V trimming: 10 bases; J trimming: 4 bases; junction bases outside the gene matches: 8. The CDR3 consists of 13 residues. CDR3 bases: TGTGCCACCGGGGGGGTCAGTGGAGAGACCCAGTACTTC. Protein: CATGGVSGETQYF.

V usage is TRBV19 and J usage is TRBJ2-5; 7 positions agree with TRBD2. The V gene's germline CDR1 is LNHDA and CDR2 SQIVND (reference sequence). The trim removed 3 bases at V and 2 bases at J, leaving 0 bases unmatched. This CDR3 has 13 residues. The CDR3: CASSMRGQETQYF. The DNA for the CDR3 is TGTGCCAGTAGTATGCGGGGGCAAGAGACCCAGTACTTC.

This clone was recorded a few times. V is TRBV7-9 and J is TRBJ2-7; 7 nucleotides match TRBD1. The trim removed 5 bases at V and 0 bases at J, leaving 4 bases unmatched. Per the germline V gene, CDR1 is SEHNR and CDR2 is FQNEAQ (reference sequence). The CDR3 contains 14 residues. The CDR3 DNA sequence: TGTGCCAGCAGCCGGGGACAGAGCTCCTACGAGCAGTACTTC. Translation gives CASSRGQSSYEQYF.

This chain uses TRBV30 with TRBJ1-4; TRBD1 agrees at 9 bases. The CDR3 extends over 18 amino acids. Trimming removed 1 base from V and 0 bases from J; junction bases left unmatched: 9. Germline V CDR1 and CDR2: GTSNPN, SVGIG (reference sequence). This CDR3 reads CAWSGTGVRSATNEKLFF. DNA of the CDR3: TGTGCCTGGAGTGGGACAGGGGTCAGATCTGCAACTAATGAAAAACTGTTTTTT.

The CDR3 DNA reads as TGTGCCAGCTCAGTTGCGGGTAATCAGCCCCAGCATTTT. Encoded protein: CASSVAGNQPQHF. The V gene is TRBV18, the J gene TRBJ1-5; D unresolved. Trimming took off 5 bases at V and 4 bases at J, with 9 bases between the two ends. Looked up from germline, CDR1 is KGHSH and CDR2 is LQKENI. This CDR3 is 13 amino acids long.

The gene calls are TRBV28 and TRBJ2-3; 7 bases line up with TRBD2. V lost 1 base and J lost 6; bases outside the gene matches: 13. Germline CDR1 MDHEN, CDR2 SYDVKM. This CDR3 contains 17 residues. In DNA form, the CDR3 reads TGTGCCAGCAGTTTATCCCGGGCGGGAGTCCCCTGGGATACGCAGTATTTT. Translation: CASSLSRAGVPWDTQYF.

V is TRBV19 and J is TRBJ1-4; tentative D call: TRBD1 (5 bases). Trimming took off 5 bases at V and 7 bases at J, with 17 bases between the two ends. Germline values: CDR1 LNHDA, CDR2 SQIVND (reference sequence). CDR3 length: 15 residues. The CDR3 spells CASSAAGGAVEKLFF. The CDR3 region has the DNA TGTGCCAGTAGTGCCGCGGGGGGTGCGGTTGAAAAACTGTTTTTT. Drawing the rest from reference TRBV19 and TRBJ1-4, the complete variable domain is DGGITQSPKYLFRKEGQNVTLSCEQNLNHDAMYWYRQDPGQGLRLIYYSQIVNDFQKGDIAEGYSVSREKKESFPLTVTSAQKNPTAFYLCASSAAGGAVEKLFFGSGTQLSVL.

The genes are TRBV29-1 and TRBJ2-1; weak D call: TRBD1 (6 bases). This CDR3 is built from 16 residues. Trimming removed 0 bases from V and 5 bases from J, with 17 bases in between. Germline-derived CDR1 and CDR2 are SQVTM and ANQGSEA. The CDR3 bases are TGCAGCGTTGAAGAACTCGCAGGGGTCATTAACAATGAGCAGTTCTTC. Protein: CSVEELAGVINNEQFF.